The present TCR beta chain was sequenced within a study of immune evolution from preneoplasia to lung adenocarcinoma. Points on this clone: One junction end does not reproduce the germline sequence, and a read error may be involved.

The method was immunoSEQ multiplex PCR; TCRdb's version includes in-frame clones alone and lacks a portion of them. Seen here are about 3,400 clones, 65% to 80% observed once, and the top ten hold about 12%. The receptor comes from a person aged 60 to 80 with lung adenocarcinoma. Sequenced: FFPE lung adenocarcinoma in situ tissue.

CDR3 sequence (DNA): TGTGCCAGCAGCTTCAGGGATGGCTACACCTTC. Its translation: CASSFRDGYTF. This rearrangement joins TRBV5-3 to TRBJ1-2; a weak D match, TRBD1 (5 bases). TRBV5-3 is given ORF status, its function remaining uncertain. This CDR3 contains 11 residues.